These T cell receptor beta chains were read from a single sample in a study of T cell changes during pregnancy in multiple sclerosis. Sequencing was performed with immunoSEQ multiplex PCR; in TCRdb, only in-frame clones are kept and a portion is missing. Of about 70,000 clones listed, around 90% are singletons. This sample comprised peripheral blood, obtained in the first trimester of pregnancy. The receptors shown here come from a female donor with multiple sclerosis, enrolled in a pregnancy study. CDR3s include the opening cysteine and the closing phenylalanine or tryptophan. A D gene is named only where the DNA matches it firmly. Size is omitted from some rows. Given values are once, few, many or a class for expanded clones.

V gene	J gene	D gene	clone size	CDR3 protein	CDR3 DNA
TRBV5-5	TRBJ1-3	.	once	CASSPSPRPGNTIYF	TGTGCCAGCAGCCCCTCCCCGCGACCGGGTAACACCATATATTTT
TRBV5-1	TRBJ2-3	TRBD1	.	CASSLAGTGATDTQYF	TGCGCCAGCAGCTTGGCCGGGACAGGGGCGACAGATACGCAGTATTTT
TRBV4-1	TRBJ2-1	.	.	CASSQEDLRQYYNEQFF	TGCGCCAGCAGCCAAGAAGACTTAAGACAGTACTACAATGAGCAGTTCTTC
TRBV5-8	TRBJ2-5	.	.	CASSFGKQETQYF	TGTGCCAGCAGCTTCGGGAAACAAGAGACCCAGTACTTC
TRBV6-1	TRBJ1-5	.	.	CASSEGRSLNQPQHF	TGTGCCAGCAGTGAAGGCCGGAGTTTGAATCAGCCCCAGCATTTT
TRBV5-1	TRBJ2-1	TRBD2	.	CASSLYRSREGPYNEQFF	TGCGCCAGCAGCCTCTACCGTTCGCGGGAGGGACCCTACAATGAGCAGTTCTTC
TRBV28	TRBJ2-3	TRBD2	.	CASSPRETSGSTDTQYF	TGTGCCAGCAGCCCCAGGGAGACTAGCGGGAGTACAGATACGCAGTATTTT
TRBV2	TRBJ2-7	.	.	CASSEAHTSYEQYF	TGTGCCAGCAGTGAAGCACACACCTCCTACGAGCAGTACTTC
TRBV6-5	TRBJ2-7	.	.	CASSYSLGGAYEQYF	TGTGCCAGCAGTTACTCGCTAGGAGGCGCCTACGAGCAGTACTTC
TRBV27	TRBJ2-1	.	.	CASSSPRNNARNEQFF	TGTGCCAGCAGTTCCCCACGAAACAATGCCCGCAATGAGCAGTTCTTC
TRBV6-6	TRBJ2-7	.	.	CASSYSSLFEQYF	TGTGCCAGCAGTTACTCGAGCTTATTCGAGCAGTACTTC
TRBV29-1	TRBJ2-5	TRBD1	.	CSVDQTGRQETQYF	TGCAGCGTTGATCAGACAGGGCGACAAGAGACCCAGTACTTC
TRBV7-3	TRBJ1-1	.	.	CASSLAGPNTEAFF	TGTGCCAGCAGCTTGGCAGGCCCGAACACTGAAGCTTTCTTT
TRBV7-2	TRBJ2-1	TRBD2	.	CASSLATGGSYNEQFF	TGTGCCAGCAGCTTAGCGACGGGAGGCTCCTACAATGAGCAGTTCTTC
TRBV18	TRBJ2-7	TRBD1	.	CATDRGGSEQYF	TGTGCCACAGACAGGGGAGGATCTGAGCAGTACTTC
TRBV5-1	TRBJ1-4	TRBD1	once	CASSVGGTGGEKLFF	TGCGCCAGCAGCGTGGGAGGGACAGGAGGAGAAAAACTGTTTTTT
TRBV13	TRBJ2-7	TRBD2	.	CASSFRGGGNYEQYF	TGTGCCAGCAGCTTCCGGGGCGGGGGGAATTACGAGCAGTACTTC
TRBV7-2	TRBJ1-1	.	few	CASSQTAFSAEAFF	TGTGCCAGCAGCCAAACAGCATTCAGTGCTGAAGCTTTCTTT
TRBV5-5	TRBJ1-1	TRBD1	once	CASSLVAGQGPNTEAFF	TGTGCCAGCAGCTTGGTGGCGGGACAGGGGCCGAACACTGAAGCTTTCTTT
TRBV30	TRBJ1-4	.	.	CAIPRDGGKKLFF	TGTGCCATCCCCCGGGACGGAGGGAAAAAACTGTTTTTT
TRBV6-1	TRBJ1-2	TRBD1	.	CASRGDRLDGYTF	TGTGCCAGCAGGGGGGACAGGTTGGATGGCTACACCTTC
TRBV6-1	TRBJ1-6	.	.	CASSEGRNSPLHF	TGTGCCAGCAGTGAGGGGAGGAATTCACCCCTCCACTTT
TRBV7-8	TRBJ1-1	.	.	CASSSVLRDPRRTEAFF	TGTGCCAGCAGCTCCGTCCTCCGGGATCCCCGGCGGACTGAAGCTTTCTTT
TRBV2	TRBJ1-2	.	.	CASRDTGQFNYGYTF	TGTGCCAGCAGGGATACCGGACAGTTTAACTATGGCTACACCTTC
TRBV5-1	TRBJ2-5	TRBD2	.	CASSLEGLGQETQYF	TGCGCCAGCAGCTTGGAGGGACTAGGTCAAGAGACCCAGTACTTC
TRBV30	TRBJ2-6	TRBD2	.	CACPREGFSGANVLTF	TGTGCCTGCCCCAGGGAGGGATTCTCTGGGGCCAACGTCCTGACTTTC
TRBV19	TRBJ2-3	TRBD1	.	CASSKQGYPSTDTQYF	TGTGCCAGTAGTAAACAGGGGTATCCTAGCACAGATACGCAGTATTTT
TRBV5-1	TRBJ1-5	.	.	CASSLGGDSNQPQHF	TGCGCCAGCAGCTTGGGGGGGGATAGCAATCAGCCCCAGCATTTT
TRBV19	TRBJ2-2	.	.	CASRSGHNTGELFF	TGTGCCAGTAGGTCGGGACACAACACCGGGGAGCTGTTTTTT
TRBV28	TRBJ2-5	.	.	CASSPQGRETQYF	TGTGCCAGCAGTCCACAGGGACGGGAGACCCAGTACTTC
TRBV4-1	TRBJ2-2	TRBD1	.	CASSQDGQGRGTGELFF	TGCGCCAGCAGCCAAGATGGACAGGGGCGGGGCACCGGGGAGCTGTTTTTT
TRBV4-2	TRBJ1-4	.	.	CASSQEAGTNEKLFF	TGTGCCAGCAGCCAAGAGGCAGGAACTAATGAAAAACTGTTTTTT
TRBV18	TRBJ1-1	TRBD1	.	CASSLRDRGAPEAFF	TGTGCCAGCTCACTCCGGGACAGGGGAGCTCCTGAAGCTTTCTTT
TRBV9	TRBJ2-1	.	.	CASSVQGGSYNEQFF	TGTGCCAGCAGCGTACAGGGGGGCTCCTACAATGAGCAGTTCTTC
TRBV5-6	TRBJ2-3	.	.	CASSWGPGTDTQYF	TGTGCCAGCAGCTGGGGGCCCGGTACAGATACGCAGTATTTT
TRBV5-1	TRBJ1-4	.	.	CASSYDRPEKLFF	TGCGCCAGCAGCTACGACAGGCCTGAAAAACTGTTTTTT